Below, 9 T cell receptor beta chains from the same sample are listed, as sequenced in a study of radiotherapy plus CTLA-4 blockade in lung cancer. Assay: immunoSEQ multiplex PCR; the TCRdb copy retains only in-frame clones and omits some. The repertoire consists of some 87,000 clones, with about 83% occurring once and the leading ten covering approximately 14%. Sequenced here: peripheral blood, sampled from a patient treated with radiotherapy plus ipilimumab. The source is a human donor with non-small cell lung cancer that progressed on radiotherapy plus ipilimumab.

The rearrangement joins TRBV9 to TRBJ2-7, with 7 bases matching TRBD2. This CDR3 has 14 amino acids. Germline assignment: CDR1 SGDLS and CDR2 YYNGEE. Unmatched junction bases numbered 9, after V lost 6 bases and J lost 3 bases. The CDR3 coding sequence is TGTGCCAGCACCCCCGGGACTACAAACTACGAGCAGTACTTC. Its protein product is CASTPGTTNYEQYF.

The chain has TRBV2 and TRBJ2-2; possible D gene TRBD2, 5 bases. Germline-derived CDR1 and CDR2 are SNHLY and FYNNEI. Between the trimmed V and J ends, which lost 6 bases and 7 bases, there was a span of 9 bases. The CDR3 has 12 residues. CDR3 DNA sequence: TGTGCCAGCAGCTCAGAGGGCGGGGAGCTGTTTTTT. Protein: CASSSEGGELFF.

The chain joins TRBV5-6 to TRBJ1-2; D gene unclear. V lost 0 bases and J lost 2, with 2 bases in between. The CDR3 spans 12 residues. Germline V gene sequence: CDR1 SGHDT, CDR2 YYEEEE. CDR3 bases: TGTGCCAGCAGCTTGGTCAACTATGGCTACACCTTC. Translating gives CASSLVNYGYTF.

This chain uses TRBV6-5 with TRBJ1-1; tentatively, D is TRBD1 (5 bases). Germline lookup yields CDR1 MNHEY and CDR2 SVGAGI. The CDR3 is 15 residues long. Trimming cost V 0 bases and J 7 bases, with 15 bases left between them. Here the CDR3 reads CASSYSDMRGREAFF. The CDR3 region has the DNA TGTGCCAGCAGTTACTCTGACATGAGGGGCCGTGAAGCTTTCTTT.

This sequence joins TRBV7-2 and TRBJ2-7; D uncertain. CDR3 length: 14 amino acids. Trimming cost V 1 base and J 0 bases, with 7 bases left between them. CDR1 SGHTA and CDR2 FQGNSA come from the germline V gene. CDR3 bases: TGTGCCAGCAGCTTAGTAGGAAGCTCCTACGAGCAGTACTTC. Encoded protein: CASSLVGSSYEQYF.

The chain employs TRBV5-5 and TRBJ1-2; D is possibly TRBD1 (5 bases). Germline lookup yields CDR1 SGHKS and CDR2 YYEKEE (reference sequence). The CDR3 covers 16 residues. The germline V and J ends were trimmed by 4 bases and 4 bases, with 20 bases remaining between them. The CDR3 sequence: CASSPDSTPTVYGYTF. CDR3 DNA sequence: TGTGCCAGCAGCCCTGACAGTACCCCCACCGTCTATGGCTACACCTTC. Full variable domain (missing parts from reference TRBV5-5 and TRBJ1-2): DAGVTQSPTHLIKTRGQQVTLRCSPISGHKSVSWYQQVLGQGPQFIFQYYEKEERGRGNFPDRFSARQFPNYSSELNVNALLLGDSALYLCASSPDSTPTVYGYTFGSGTRLTVV.

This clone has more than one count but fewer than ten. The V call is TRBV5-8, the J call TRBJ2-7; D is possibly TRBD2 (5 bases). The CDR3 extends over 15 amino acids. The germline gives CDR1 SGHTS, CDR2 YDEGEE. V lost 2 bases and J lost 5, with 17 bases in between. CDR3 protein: CASSFASGSVHEQYF. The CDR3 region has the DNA TGTGCCAGCAGCTTTGCCTCTGGTAGCGTCCACGAGCAGTACTTC.

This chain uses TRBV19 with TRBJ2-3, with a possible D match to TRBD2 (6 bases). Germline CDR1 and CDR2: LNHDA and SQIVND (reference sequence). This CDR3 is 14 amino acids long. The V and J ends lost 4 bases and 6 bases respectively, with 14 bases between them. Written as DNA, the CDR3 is TGTGCCAGTAGTAACAGGAGGGCGTGGGATACGCAGTATTTT. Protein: CASSNRRAWDTQYF.

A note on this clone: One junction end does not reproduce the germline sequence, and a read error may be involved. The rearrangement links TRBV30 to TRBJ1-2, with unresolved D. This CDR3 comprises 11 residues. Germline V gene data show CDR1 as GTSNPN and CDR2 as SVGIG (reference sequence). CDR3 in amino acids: CAWSVGHSGAF. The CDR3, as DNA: TGTGCCTGGAGTGTAGGCCATTCTGGCGCCTTC. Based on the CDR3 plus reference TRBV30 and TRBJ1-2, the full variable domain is SQTIHQWPATLVQPVGSPLSLECTVEGTSNPNLYWYRQAAGRGLQLLFYSVGIGQISSEVPQNLSASRPQDRQFILSSKKLLLSDSGFYLCAWSVGHSGAFGSGTRLTVV.